Reported below is one TCR beta chain. This specimen belongs to a study of shared clonotypes between healthy human individuals. Researchers divided each subset's genomic DNA evenly across several immunoSEQ plates. The protocol was immunoSEQ multiplex PCR, while the TCRdb copy is restricted to in-frame clones and leaves out a portion. The sample shows about 1.4 million clones, approximately 97% of them seen only once. From germline, CDR1 is SEHNR and CDR2 FQNEAQ (reference sequence). The CDR3 covers 17 residues. With 5 bases clipped from V and 4 bases from J, the junction kept 8 bases outside the gene matches.

The sequence was collected from a man aged 25 to 40 in good health. The sequenced sample was naive CD4+ T cells sorted from blood. The subset was: CD45RA+ positively selected. The chain employs TRBV7-9 and TRBJ2-3, with 14 bases identical to TRBD2. CDR3 amino acids: CASSPGTSGRGADTQYF. The CDR3 DNA reads TGTGCCAGCAGCCCCGGGACTAGCGGGAGAGGGGCAGATACGCAGTATTTT.